The source of this TCR beta chain is a study of T cells in Graves' hyperthyroidism and ophthalmopathy. V lost 2 bases, J lost 10 bases, and 9 bases lay in between. The germline V gene encodes CDR1 MGHRA and CDR2 YSYEKL. This CDR3 has 13 residues. RNA transcripts yielded amplified TCR beta CDR3 regions. A set of HTBI primers served as the primers for a first-round RT-PCR of the TCR CDR3. TCRdb redid the calling of the multiplex PCR reads with MiXCR, one entry per CDR3 protein. The sample includes about 480,000 distinct CDR3 sequences, about 22% of them seen just once. The chain combines TRBV4-1 with TRBJ1-6; D uncertain. The sequence was collected from a woman aged 70-85 years with Graves' ophthalmopathy. The sample consisted of blood. CDR3 protein: CASSQRRESPLHF. DNA of the CDR3: TGCGCCAGCAGCCAACGAAGGGAATCACCCCTCCACTTT.